This entry lists 21 T cell receptor beta chains sequenced from one sample in a study of neoadjuvant anti-PD-1 for oral cavity cancer. Time point described: after neoadjuvant nivolumab, at surgical resection. Libraries were prepared by immunoSEQ multiplex PCR; TCRdb keeps only in-frame clonotypes and omits some of them. The table includes roughly 7,800 clones, approximately 65% detected once. The sample in question was PBMCs, obtained after nivolumab (anti-PD-1) treatment. The receptors shown here come from a person between 40 and 85 years old with oral cavity squamous cell carcinoma.

The rearrangement joins TRBV20-1 to TRBJ1-2, with 7 bases lining up with TRBD1. V lost 6 bases to trimming and J lost 13 bases; unmatched junction nucleotides: 8. The CDR3 spans 10 residues. CDR1 is DFQATT and CDR2 is SNEGSKA in the germline V gene (reference sequence). For the CDR3, the DNA is TGCAGTGCATATACAGGGGATAGCACCTTC. Its protein is CSAYTGDSTF.

V gene TRBV9 combines with J gene TRBJ2-5, with TRBD1 matching 8 bases. Germline loops: CDR1 SGDLS, CDR2 YYNGEE. The V gene end was trimmed by 0 bases and the J gene end by 3 bases; junction bases not matched to a gene: 7. The CDR3 is made up of 16 amino acids. This chain's CDR3 is CASSVDLSTGEETQYF. The DNA for the CDR3 is TGTGCCAGCAGCGTAGACCTTTCGACAGGGGAAGAGACCCAGTACTTC.

The V and J genes are TRBV4-3 and TRBJ1-2, with D uncertain. There are 15 residues in the CDR3. V was cut by 3 bases and J by 2 bases, with 13 bases left in between. Germline V gives CDR1 LGHNA, CDR2 YSLEER. The CDR3: CASSQTPGRNYGYTF. CDR3 nucleotide sequence: TGCGCCAGCAGCCAGACCCCGGGCAGAAACTATGGCTACACCTTC.

This clone has just one count. V and J are TRBV5-4 and TRBJ2-6; D possibly corresponds to TRBD1 (5 bases). CDR1 is SGHNT and CDR2 is YYREEE in the germline V gene (reference sequence). Trimming pared 0 bases from V and 5 bases from J, leaving 9 bases between. This CDR3 spans 15 amino acids. The CDR3 DNA follows: TGTGCCAGCAGCTTGGCAGGGCGGAGGGCCAACGTCCTGACTTTC. Its translation is CASSLAGRRANVLTF.

Note on this clone: Other DNA sequences in this sample translate to the same CDR3. The J gene is TRBJ2-2, the V gene TRBV6-5, with a tentative D call TRBD1 (6 bases). Germline values: CDR1 MNHEY, CDR2 SVGAGI. Trimming pared 0 bases from V and 6 bases from J, leaving 8 bases between. The CDR3 contains 14 residues. CDR3 bases: TGTGCCAGCAGTTACTCGAAGGGGGCCGGGGAGCTGTTTTTT. This gives the protein CASSYSKGAGELFF.

There are a few counts of this clone. The chain has TRBV14 and TRBJ2-7; D might be TRBD1 (7 bases). The germline CDR1 and CDR2 sequences are SGHDN and FVKESK. This CDR3 has 17 residues. Trimming took off 4 bases at V and 2 bases at J, with 21 bases between the two ends. CDR3 nucleotide sequence: TGTGCCAGCAGCCTTCATGATTGGGGGGACAGAGCCTACGAGCAGTACTTC. Its translation is CASSLHDWGDRAYEQYF.

V is TRBV9 and J is TRBJ2-7, with D hard to call. Per germline, CDR1 SGDLS and CDR2 YYNGEE. Trimming stripped 0 bases from V and 2 bases from J, with 12 bases between. The CDR3 spans 15 residues. The CDR3 here is CASSVDGGSPYEQYF. The CDR3 DNA is TGTGCCAGCAGCGTAGATGGCGGCAGTCCCTACGAGCAGTACTTC. The full variable domain, its missing parts supplied by reference TRBV9 and TRBJ2-7, is DSGVTQTPKHLITATGQRVTLRCSPRSGDLSVYWYQQSLDQGLQFLIQYYNGEERAKGNILERFSAQQFPDLHSELNLSSLELGDSALYFCASSVDGGSPYEQYFGPGTRLTVT.

The genes are TRBV5-6 and TRBJ2-5; no firm D call. V gave up 1 base and J gave up 4 bases, with 8 bases separating them. The CDR3 totals 13 residues. Germline CDR1 SGHDT, CDR2 YYEEEE. The CDR3 here is CASSLSRRETQYF. The DNA for the CDR3 is TGTGCCAGCAGCTTGTCAAGGAGAGAGACCCAGTACTTC.

This sequence joins TRBV19 and TRBJ1-1, with TRBD1 matching 8 bases. Germline V CDR1 and CDR2: LNHDA, SQIVND (reference sequence). With V trimmed by 4 bases and J by 0 bases, 4 bases remained unmatched. The CDR3 has 15 amino acids. The chain's CDR3 is CASSTKTGVNTEAFF. The CDR3 DNA reads as TGTGCCAGTAGTACCAAGACAGGGGTGAACACTGAAGCTTTCTTT.

This clone appeared a few times. The chain couples TRBV25-1 to TRBJ1-1, with no clear D. CDR3 size: 11 residues. Trimming cost V 2 bases and J 9 bases, with 7 bases left between them. From germline, CDR1 is MGHDK and CDR2 SYGVNS. CDR3 sequence reads: CASSEGLKAFF. CDR3 sequence (DNA): TGTGCCAGCAGTGAAGGTCTTAAAGCTTTCTTT.

The J gene is TRBJ1-5, the V gene TRBV15, with a tentative D call TRBD1 (5 bases). Germline CDR1 and CDR2: LNHNV and YYDKDF (reference sequence). V was clipped by 0 bases and J by 1 base, with 13 bases between them. The CDR3 spans 17 residues. CDR3 residues: CATSRDLVRGSNQPQHF. In nucleotides, the CDR3 is TGTGCCACCAGCAGAGATCTGGTCCGGGGGAGCAATCAGCCCCAGCATTTT.

This clone was detected a few times. V and J are TRBV10-2 and TRBJ2-1; D possibly corresponds to TRBD1 (6 bases). CDR1 WSHSY and CDR2 SAAADI come from the germline V gene. This CDR3 spans 15 amino acids. V lost 10 bases and J lost 0, with 16 bases in between. The CDR3 loop reads CAILQGLSSYNEQFF. DNA for the CDR3: TGCGCCATACTCCAGGGGCTTTCCTCCTACAATGAGCAGTTCTTC.

V is TRBV2 and J is TRBJ1-2; no reliable D call. V lost 0 bases to trimming and J lost 2 bases, with 10 bases between them. In germline, CDR1 is SNHLY, CDR2 FYNNEI. CDR3 length: 15 amino acids. As DNA, the CDR3 is TGTGCCAGCAGTGAAGCGCTTCCCGGGAACTATGGCTACACCTTC. Encoded protein: CASSEALPGNYGYTF.

This chain joins TRBV19 and TRBJ1-5; D may be TRBD1 (6 bases). CDR1 is LNHDA and CDR2 is SQIVND in the germline V gene (reference sequence). Trimming shortened V by 5 bases and J by 2 bases, and 13 bases separated the two germline ends. CDR3 size: 15 residues. The CDR3 loop reads CASSSPGHRNQPQHF. The DNA for the CDR3 is TGTGCCAGTAGTTCGCCGGGACACCGCAATCAGCCCCAGCATTTT.

The gene calls are TRBV7-6 and TRBJ2-3, with D possibly TRBD2 on 6 matching bases. The CDR3 runs to 15 residues. Between the trimmed V and J ends, which lost 4 bases and 5 bases, there was a span of 16 bases. Germline lookup yields CDR1 SGHVS and CDR2 FNYEAQ. CDR3 DNA sequence: TGTGCCAGCAGCTACCGAGGCGGGGCGGTAGATACGCAGTATTTT. Translated, it gives CASSYRGGAVDTQYF.

The genes are TRBV7-9 and TRBJ1-5; D gene unclear. Trimming left V 1 base short and J 3 bases short, with 7 bases between. The CDR3 sequence is 14 residues long. CDR1 and CDR2 (germline): SEHNR, FQNEAQ (reference sequence). As DNA, the CDR3 is TGTGCCAGCAGCTTAGGGAGTTTCAATCAGCCCCAGCATTTT. Its translation: CASSLGSFNQPQHF. Filled out from reference TRBV7-9 and TRBJ1-5, the complete variable domain reads DTGVSQNPRHKITKRGQNVTFRCDPISEHNRLYWYRQTLGQGPEFLTYFQNEAQLEKSRLLSDRFSAERPKGSFSTLEIQRTEQGDSAMYLCASSLGSFNQPQHFGDGTRLSIL.

This chain joins TRBV5-6 and TRBJ1-4; 8 nucleotides match TRBD1. Germline V CDR1 and CDR2: SGHDT, YYEEEE. The CDR3 length is 15 residues. With 0 bases clipped from V and 8 bases from J, the junction kept 6 bases outside the gene matches. CDR3 sequence: CASSLARQGKEKLFF. In DNA form, the CDR3 reads TGTGCCAGCAGCTTGGCGAGACAGGGGAAAGAAAAACTGTTTTTT.

This clone was detected only a few times. The rearrangement joins TRBV27 to TRBJ2-3; 12 positions match TRBD2. The J segment lost 2 bases and the V segment lost 5 bases, leaving 5 bases of the junction unmatched. From germline, CDR1 is MNHEY and CDR2 SMNVEV (reference sequence). The CDR3 extends over 16 amino acids. The chain's CDR3 is CASSTTSGGLTDTQYF. DNA for the CDR3: TGTGCCAGCAGTACGACTAGCGGGGGCCTCACAGATACGCAGTATTTT.

The chain carries TRBV2 and TRBJ2-2; maybe TRBD2 (5 bases). The CDR3 contains 14 residues. The ends were cut back, 4 bases at V and 5 bases at J, with 11 bases in the middle. Germline V gene data show CDR1 as SNHLY and CDR2 as FYNNEI. The CDR3 DNA follows: TGTGCCAGCAGTGTTTCCGGGGTTACCGGGGAGCTGTTTTTT. Encoded protein: CASSVSGVTGELFF.

The V and J genes are TRBV5-1 and TRBJ2-5, with a tentative D call TRBD1 (6 bases). Germline values: CDR1 SGHRS, CDR2 YFSETQ. Trimming took 0 bases from V and 1 from J, leaving 7 bases between them. The CDR3 sequence is 14 residues long. The CDR3 spells CASSLGGPQETQYF. The CDR3 DNA sequence: TGCGCCAGCAGCTTGGGGGGGCCCCAAGAGACCCAGTACTTC.

The gene calls are TRBV29-1 and TRBJ1-2, with 12 bases identical to TRBD1. The V gene end was trimmed by 0 bases and the J gene end by 2 bases; junction bases not matched to a gene: 7. Germline CDR1 reads SQVTM; CDR2 reads ANQGSEA. The CDR3 has 17 amino acids. The CDR3 DNA sequence: TGCAGCGTTGAAGACCGGGACAGGGGGCGCGGCAACTATGGCTACACCTTC. It codes for CSVEDRDRGRGNYGYTF.